A single sample is the source of the 3 T cell receptor beta chains below, sequenced in a study of shared clonotypes between healthy human individuals. Assay used: immunoSEQ multiplex PCR; TCRdb lists only in-frame clones, some missing. The sample has roughly 890,000 clones, more than 85% seen once. CD8 cells regarded as naive lacked CD45RO, were positively chosen for CCR7, and omitted terminally differentiated effector memory CD45RA+ cells. The material sequenced was naive CD8+ T cells sorted from blood. The origin of the receptors is a man aged 30 to 39 in good health.

The V gene is TRBV19, the J gene TRBJ2-5; no clear D. The ends were cut back, 3 bases at V and 2 bases at J, with 10 bases in the middle. This CDR3 spans 14 amino acids. CDR1 and CDR2 (germline): LNHDA, SQIVND (reference sequence). CDR3 in amino acids: CASSIVSTQETQYF. As DNA, the CDR3 is TGTGCCAGTAGTATTGTCAGTACTCAAGAGACCCAGTACTTC.

The chain combines TRBV2 with TRBJ2-1; 11 bases map to TRBD1. There are 14 residues in the CDR3. The germline V gene encodes CDR1 SNHLY and CDR2 FYNNEI. With 1 base clipped from V and 9 bases from J, the junction kept 2 bases outside the gene matches. The CDR3 bases are TGTGCCAGCAGTGAAGGGACAGGGGGCGGTGAGCAGTTCTTC. Protein: CASSEGTGGGEQFF.

The V call is TRBV15, the J call TRBJ1-4; D is perhaps TRBD1 (5 bases). The CDR3 consists of 16 residues. Deletions cut 3 bases from V and 12 bases from J, with 23 bases between. The germline V gene has CDR1 LNHNV and CDR2 YYDKDF (reference sequence). This chain's CDR3 is CATSSPSEGRLRELFF. In DNA form, the CDR3 reads TGTGCCACCAGCAGCCCCTCGGAGGGACGGCTACGGGAACTGTTTTTT.